The rows below give T cell receptor beta chains drawn from one sample of a study of regulatory T cells in long-lasting Graves disease. In TCRdb, the multiplex PCR reads were re-called with MiXCR into one record per CDR3 protein. The sample carries about 240,000 distinct CDR3 sequences, roughly a fifth recorded once. The sample here was peripheral blood mononuclear cells (PBMCs), taken at new diagnosis, from a patient treated with antithyroid drugs. The receptors originated from a female donor with Graves disease. The CDR3 runs from the conserved cysteine through the conserved F or W. Each record gives: clone size, D gene, J gene, V gene, CDR3 DNA, CDR3 protein. A D gene is named only where the DNA matches it firmly. Expanded clones get a size class; other rows say once, few or many, or leave the size out.

- TRBD2 TRBJ2-1 TRBV7-8 TGTGCCAGCAGCTACTCGGTGACTAGCGTTTATGCGCAGTTCTTC CASSYSVTSVYAQFF
many - TRBJ1-2 TRBV6-2/TRBV6-3 TGTGCCAGCAGTCCGGGGCCCATCTATGGCTACACCTTC CASSPGPIYGYTF
many - TRBJ2-1 TRBV20-1 TGCAGTGCTAGAGAGGCAGGGGGGAACAATGAGCAGTTCTTC CSAREAGGNNEQFF
few TRBD1 TRBJ2-1 TRBV15 TGTGCCACCAGCAGAGCAGGGGGTGGTACCACAGGGGGCAATGAGCAGTTCTTC CATSRAGGGTTGGNEQFF
many TRBD1 TRBJ2-1 TRBV2 TGTGCCAGCAGTCCCGGACAGGAGCCCTACAATGAGCAGTTCTTC CASSPGQEPYNEQFF
many TRBD1 TRBJ2-2 TRBV11-3 TGTGCCAGCGAGACTCGACAGGGGCCAAACACCGGGGAGCTGTTTTTT CASETRQGPNTGELFF
- TRBD2 TRBJ2-5 TRBV12-3/TRBV12-4 TGTGCCAGCAGTCACAGAGCTAGCGGGAGGTTCCTCGGAGAGACCCAGTACTTC CASSHRASGRFLGETQYF
once TRBD1 TRBJ2-7 TRBV6-1 TGTGCCAGCAGAGCCGGGACAGCCACCTACGAGCAGTACTTC CASRAGTATYEQYF
- - TRBJ1-5 TRBV19 TGTGCCAGTAGGGGAGACTGGGGCAATCAGCCCCAGCATTTT CASRGDWGNQPQHF
- - TRBJ1-2 TRBV6-1 TGTGCCAGCAGTGAAGTGAAGGCCCTCTATGGCTACACCTTC CASSEVKALYGYTF
- - TRBJ1-1 TRBV20-1 TGCAGTTCGCCCCCGGGGGACGGTCTGAACACTGAAGCTTTCTTT CSSPPGDGLNTEAFF
- TRBD1 TRBJ1-5 TRBV4-3 TGCGCCAGCAGTCAGGACAGGGCAGATCAGCCCCAGCATTTT CASSQDRADQPQHF
many - TRBJ2-3 TRBV20-1 TGCAGTGCTAGAGACCCCCGGGGCTCCTCAGATACGCAGTATTTT CSARDPRGSSDTQYF
many TRBD1 TRBJ2-3 TRBV18 TGTGCCAGCTCACCGGGACAGCCGAGCACAGATACGCAGTATTTT CASSPGQPSTDTQYF
many TRBD2 TRBJ2-5 TRBV29-1 TGCAGCGTTGCACTAGCGGGGAGACAAGAGACCCAGTACTTC CSVALAGRQETQYF
many - TRBJ1-2 TRBV29-1 TGCAGCGTTGAAGGTAGTGGGAACTATGGCTACACCTTC CSVEGSGNYGYTF
many - TRBJ2-1 TRBV5-1 TGCGCCAGCAGCCCCCTGGGTGACAATGAGCAGTTCTTC CASSPLGDNEQFF
many - TRBJ2-5 TRBV5-6 TGTGCCAGCAGCTTGGTAGGGGATGGGGGGAAGACCCAGTACTTC CASSLVGDGGKTQYF
- TRBD2 TRBJ2-2 TRBV20-1 TGCAGTGCTACTAGCGGGACCCCCGGGGAGCTGTTTTTT CSATSGTPGELFF
- - TRBJ2-2 TRBV3-1 TGTGCCAGCAGCCAGGCCCGGACTGCCTACCTCGGGGAGCTGTTTTTT CASSQARTAYLGELFF
many TRBD1 TRBJ1-5 TRBV9 TGTGCCAGCAGCGGGGACCCACAGGGGAATCAGCCCCAGCATTTT CASSGDPQGNQPQHF
many - TRBJ2-3 TRBV2 TGTGCCAGCAGTGAATCTGCTAGAGGGACCACAGATACGCAGTATTTT CASSESARGTTDTQYF
many TRBD1 TRBJ1-6 TRBV5-1 TGCGCCAGCAGCTATGACAGGGGACGATCACCCCTCCACTTT CASSYDRGRSPLHF
- TRBD2 TRBJ2-3 TRBV28 TGTGCCAGCAGTTCAGCTAGCGGGGGCGCAGATACGCAGTATTTT CASSSASGGADTQYF